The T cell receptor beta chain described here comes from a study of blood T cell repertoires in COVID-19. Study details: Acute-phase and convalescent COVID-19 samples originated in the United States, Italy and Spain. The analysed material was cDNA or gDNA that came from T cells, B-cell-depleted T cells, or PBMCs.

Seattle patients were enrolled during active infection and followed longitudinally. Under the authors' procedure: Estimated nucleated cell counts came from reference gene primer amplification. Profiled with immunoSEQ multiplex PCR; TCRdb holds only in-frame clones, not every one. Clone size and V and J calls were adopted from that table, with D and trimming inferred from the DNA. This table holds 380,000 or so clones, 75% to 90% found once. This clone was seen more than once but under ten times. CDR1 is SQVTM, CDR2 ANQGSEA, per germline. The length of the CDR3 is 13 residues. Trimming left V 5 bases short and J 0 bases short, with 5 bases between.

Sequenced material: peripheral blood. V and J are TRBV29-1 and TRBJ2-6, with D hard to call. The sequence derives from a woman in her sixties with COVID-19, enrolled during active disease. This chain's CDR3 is CSVSVSGANVLTF. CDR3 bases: TGCAGCGTTTCGGTCTCTGGGGCCAACGTCCTGACTTTC. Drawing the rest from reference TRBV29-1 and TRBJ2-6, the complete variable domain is SAVISQKPSRDICQRGTSLTIQCQVDSQVTMMFWYRQQPGQSLTLIATANQGSEATYESGFVIDKFPISRPNLTFSTLTVSNMSPEDSSIYLCSVSVSGANVLTFGAGSRLTVL.